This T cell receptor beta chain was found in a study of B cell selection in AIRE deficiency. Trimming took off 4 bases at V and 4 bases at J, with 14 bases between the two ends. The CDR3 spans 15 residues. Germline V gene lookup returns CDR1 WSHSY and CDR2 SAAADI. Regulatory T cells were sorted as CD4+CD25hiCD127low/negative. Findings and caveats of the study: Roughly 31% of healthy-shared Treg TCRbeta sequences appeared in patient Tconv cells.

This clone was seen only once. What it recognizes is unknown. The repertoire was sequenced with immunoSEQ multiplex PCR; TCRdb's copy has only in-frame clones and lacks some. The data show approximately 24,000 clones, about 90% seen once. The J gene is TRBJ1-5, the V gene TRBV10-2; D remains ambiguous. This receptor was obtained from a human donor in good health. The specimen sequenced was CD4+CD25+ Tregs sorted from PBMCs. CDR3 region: CASSGPLGGNQPQHF. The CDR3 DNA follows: TGCGCCAGCAGTGGACCATTGGGAGGAAATCAGCCCCAGCATTTT.